This TCR beta chain appears in the sequencing data of a study of cytomegalovirus exposure and HLA in healthy donors. Overall study: The study placed approximately 78% of its roughly 410 genotyped donors in the Caucasian-associated ancestry cluster.

Per germline, CDR1 KGHSH and CDR2 LQKENI. CDR3 size: 14 residues. The ends were cut back, 2 bases at V and 4 bases at J, with 11 bases in the middle. With respect to this clone: Antigen: not known.

Broader study findings: Among the most significant clusters, several appeared linked to common viral pathogens in a later analysis. Among donors in an Asian-associated ancestry cluster, a later analysis reportedly found fewer N-insertions than the approximately 700-donor mean. Evidence from a later analysis indicated that most CMV-associated TCR beta chains looked HLA-restricted.

Use of 60 Vbeta and 13 Jbeta primers characterized the PCR. Produced via immunoSEQ multiplex PCR; TCRdb's table is partial and in-frame only. The sample has fewer than 110,000 clones; approximately 74% are singletons. The chain links TRBV18 to TRBJ1-2, with TRBD1 as a possible D gene (6 bases). Sequenced: PBMCs. This TCR derives from a woman in her thirties or forties in good health and CMV-seropositive. CDR3 region: CASSPSGEGYGYTF. CDR3 DNA sequence: TGTGCCAGCTCACCATCAGGGGAGGGCTATGGCTACACCTTC. Supplemented by reference TRBV18 and TRBJ1-2, the full variable domain reads NAGVMQNPRHLVRRRGQEARLRCSPMKGHSHVYWYRQLPEEGLKFMVYLQKENIIDESGMPKERFSAEFPKEGPSILRIQQVVRGDSAAYFCASSPSGEGYGYTFGSGTRLTVV.